What follows are 3 T cell receptor beta chains derived from one specimen sequenced in a study of blood T cells in healthy people across ages. PCR was performed a second time for about 6 to 12 cycles using a sample-barcoded 5' primer and a J-beta primer mix. TCRdb ran MiXCR on the 5' RACE reads and lists one entry per CDR3 protein. This table holds approximately 680,000 distinct CDR3 sequences, 32% found once. The sequencing input was blood. Receptors were obtained from an elderly woman in good health.

The rearrangement uses TRBV6-2 or TRBV6-3 and TRBJ2-2, with D possibly being TRBD1 (5 bases). Per the germline V gene, CDR1 is MNHEY and CDR2 is SVGEGT. Trimming took off 2 bases at V and 9 bases at J, with 7 bases between the two ends. The CDR3 runs to 12 residues. This chain's CDR3 is CASSYTGWELFF. The DNA for the CDR3 is TGTGCCAGCAGTTACACAGGTTGGGAGCTGTTTTTT.

This clonotype has at least ten counts. The CDR3 DNA reads as TGTGCCAGCAGTTTAGACGGACCTAACTCTGGGGCCAACGTCCTGACTTTC. This gives the protein CASSLDGPNSGANVLTF. The rearrangement joins TRBV12-3 or TRBV12-4 to TRBJ2-6; D gene uncertain. Trimming left V 1 base short and J 0 bases short, with 10 bases between. CDR3 length: 17 residues.

In this sample, this clonotype turned up a few times. The chain employs TRBV20-1 and TRBJ1-1; the D gene is possibly TRBD1 (6 bases). This CDR3 has 15 amino acids. Between the trimmed V and J ends, which lost 2 bases and 8 bases, there was a span of 21 bases. CDR1 is DFQATT, CDR2 SNEGSKA, per germline (reference sequence). In DNA form, the CDR3 reads TGCAGTGCTAGACGGCCGGGACAAGGTCTCGGGGAAGCTTTCTTT. This translates into CSARRPGQGLGEAFF.